This TCR beta chain was documented in a study of cytotoxic CD8 clonotypes in ibrutinib-treated CLL. A word on this clone: Its cognate antigen is unknown.

This CDR3 region has 16 residues. Trimming shortened V by 1 base and J by 0 bases, and 11 bases separated the two germline ends. Per the germline V gene, CDR1 is SGHRS and CDR2 is YFSETQ. General study points: Patients with sustained remission and those progressing were sampled at differing times. Clonality rose at ibrutinib response, held steady in sustained remission, and fell toward baseline at progression.

Depth targeted 1 in 200,000 to 1 in 1 million T cells, averaging 10x coverage per clonotype. The method was immunoSEQ multiplex PCR; TCRdb's version includes in-frame clones alone and lacks a portion of them. The data hold over 100,000 clones, with approximately 56% observed a single time. Sequenced here: PBMCs, sampled after 24 months of ibrutinib treatment. This TCR was recovered from a human donor with chronic lymphocytic leukemia. The chain recombines TRBV5-1 with TRBJ2-1; possibly TRBD2 for D (5 bases). The DNA for the CDR3 is TGCGCCAGCAGCTTGTTCGGGGATAGCTCCTACAATGAGCAGTTCTTC. Residues: CASSLFGDSSYNEQFF.